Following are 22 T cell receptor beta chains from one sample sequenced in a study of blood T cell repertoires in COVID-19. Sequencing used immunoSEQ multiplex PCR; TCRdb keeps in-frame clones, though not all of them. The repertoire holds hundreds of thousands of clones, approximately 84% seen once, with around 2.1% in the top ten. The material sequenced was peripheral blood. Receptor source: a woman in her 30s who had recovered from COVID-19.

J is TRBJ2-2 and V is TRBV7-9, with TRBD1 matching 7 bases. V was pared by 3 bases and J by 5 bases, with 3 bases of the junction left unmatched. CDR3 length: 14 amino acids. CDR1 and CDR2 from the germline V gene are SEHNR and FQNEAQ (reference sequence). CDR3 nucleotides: TGTGCCAGCAGCTTCGACAGGGATACCGGGGAGCTGTTTTTT. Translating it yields CASSFDRDTGELFF.

Written as DNA, the CDR3 is TGTGCCAGCAGCGTTGGGTGGCTAGCGGGAGCCCTCGGCACAGATACGCAGTATTTT. Translated, it gives CASSVGWLAGALGTDTQYF. This chain joins TRBV9 and TRBJ2-3; TRBD2 aligns across 10 bases. Germline V gene data show CDR1 as SGDLS and CDR2 as YYNGEE. CDR3 length: 19 amino acids. The V gene end was trimmed by 2 bases and the J gene end by 1 base; junction bases not matched to a gene: 13.

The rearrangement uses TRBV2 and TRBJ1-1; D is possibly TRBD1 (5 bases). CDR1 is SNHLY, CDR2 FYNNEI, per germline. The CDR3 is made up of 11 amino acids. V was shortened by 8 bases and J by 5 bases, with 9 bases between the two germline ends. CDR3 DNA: TGTGCCAGCTTGGAGGGGACTGAAGCTTTCTTT. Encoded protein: CASLEGTEAFF.

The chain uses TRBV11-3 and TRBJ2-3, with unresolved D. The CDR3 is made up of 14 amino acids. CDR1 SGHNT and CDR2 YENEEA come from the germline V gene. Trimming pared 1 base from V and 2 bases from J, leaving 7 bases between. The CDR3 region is CASSLGQNTDTQYF. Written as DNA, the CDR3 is TGTGCCAGCAGCTTAGGGCAAAACACAGATACGCAGTATTTT.

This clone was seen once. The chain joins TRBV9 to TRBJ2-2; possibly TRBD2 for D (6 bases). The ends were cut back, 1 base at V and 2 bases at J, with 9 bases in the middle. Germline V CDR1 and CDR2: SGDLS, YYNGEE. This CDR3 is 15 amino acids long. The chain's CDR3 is CASSVRGENTGELFF. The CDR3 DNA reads TGTGCCAGCAGCGTACGCGGGGAAAACACCGGGGAGCTGTTTTTT. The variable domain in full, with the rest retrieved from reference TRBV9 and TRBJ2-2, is DSGVTQTPKHLITATGQRVTLRCSPRSGDLSVYWYQQSLDQGLQFLIQYYNGEERAKGNILERFSAQQFPDLHSELNLSSLELGDSALYFCASSVRGENTGELFFGEGSRLTVL.

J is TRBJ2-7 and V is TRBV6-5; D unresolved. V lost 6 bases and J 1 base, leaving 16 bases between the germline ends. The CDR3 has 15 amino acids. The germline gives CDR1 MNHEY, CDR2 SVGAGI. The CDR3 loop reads CASSLTGSPSYEQYF. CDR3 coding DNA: TGTGCCAGCAGCTTAACCGGGTCTCCATCCTACGAGCAGTACTTC.

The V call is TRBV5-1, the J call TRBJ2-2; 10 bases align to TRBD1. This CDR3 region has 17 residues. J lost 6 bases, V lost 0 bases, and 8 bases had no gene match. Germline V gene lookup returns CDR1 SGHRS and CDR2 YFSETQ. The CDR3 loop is CASSLAILTGGPGELFF. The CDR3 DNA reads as TGCGCCAGCAGCTTGGCGATTTTGACAGGGGGCCCCGGGGAGCTGTTTTTT. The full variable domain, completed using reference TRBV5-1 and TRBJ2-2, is KAGVTQTPRYLIKTRGQQVTLSCSPISGHRSVSWYQQTPGQGLQFLFEYFSETQRNKGNFPGRFSGRQFSNSRSEMNVSTLELGDSALYLCASSLAILTGGPGELFFGEGSRLTVL.

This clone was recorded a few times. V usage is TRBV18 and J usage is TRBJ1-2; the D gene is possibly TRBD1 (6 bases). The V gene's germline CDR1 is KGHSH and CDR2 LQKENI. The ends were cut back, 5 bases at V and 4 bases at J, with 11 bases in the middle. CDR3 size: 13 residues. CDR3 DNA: TGTGCCAGCTCAGTGGACAGAATCTATGGCTACACCTTC. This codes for CASSVDRIYGYTF.

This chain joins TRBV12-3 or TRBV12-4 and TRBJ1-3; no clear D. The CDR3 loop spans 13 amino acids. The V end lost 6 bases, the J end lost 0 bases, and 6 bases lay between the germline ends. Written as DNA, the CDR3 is TGTGCCAGCAGGAGGGACTCTGGAAACACCATATATTTT. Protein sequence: CASRRDSGNTIYF.

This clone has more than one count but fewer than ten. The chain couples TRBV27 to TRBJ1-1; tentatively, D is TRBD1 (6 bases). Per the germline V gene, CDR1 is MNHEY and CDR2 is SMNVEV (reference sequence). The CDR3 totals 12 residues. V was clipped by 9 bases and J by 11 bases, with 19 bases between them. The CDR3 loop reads CASWEGGLRAFF. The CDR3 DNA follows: TGTGCCAGTTGGGAGGGGGGACTCCGCGCTTTCTTT.

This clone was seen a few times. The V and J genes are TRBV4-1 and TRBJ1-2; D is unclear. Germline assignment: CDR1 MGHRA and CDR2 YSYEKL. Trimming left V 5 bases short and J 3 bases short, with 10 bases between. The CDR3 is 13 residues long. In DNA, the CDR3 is TGCGCCAGCAGCGGGCGCGGGGACTATGGCTACACCTTC. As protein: CASSGRGDYGYTF.

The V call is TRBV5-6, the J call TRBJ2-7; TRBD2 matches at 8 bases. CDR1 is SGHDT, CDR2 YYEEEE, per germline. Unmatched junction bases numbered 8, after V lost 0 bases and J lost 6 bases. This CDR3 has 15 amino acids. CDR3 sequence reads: CASSLDRGGPGEQYF. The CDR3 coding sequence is TGTGCCAGCAGCTTGGATCGGGGGGGCCCTGGCGAGCAGTACTTC.

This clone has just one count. The CDR3: CASRPLAGGYNEQFF. The CDR3 DNA sequence: TGTGCCAGCAGACCCCTAGCGGGAGGGTACAATGAGCAGTTCTTC. The chain couples TRBV6-5 to TRBJ2-1, with 12 bases matching TRBD2. Trimming removed 6 bases from V and 4 bases from J; junction bases left unmatched: 4. This CDR3 comprises 15 residues. Germline CDR1 reads MNHEY; CDR2 reads SVGAGI.

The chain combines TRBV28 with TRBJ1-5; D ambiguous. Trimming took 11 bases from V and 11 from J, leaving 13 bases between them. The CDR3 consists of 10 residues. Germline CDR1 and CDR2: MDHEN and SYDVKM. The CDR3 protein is CAGRGMTQHF. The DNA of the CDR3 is TGTGCCGGCCGCGGTATGACCCAGCATTTT.

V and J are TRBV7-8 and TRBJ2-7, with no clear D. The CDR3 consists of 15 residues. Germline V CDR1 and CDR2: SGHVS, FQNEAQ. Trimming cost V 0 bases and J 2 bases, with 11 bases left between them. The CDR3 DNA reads TGTGCCAGCAGCTTAGCGGGTGACATGGCCTACGAGCAGTACTTC. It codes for CASSLAGDMAYEQYF. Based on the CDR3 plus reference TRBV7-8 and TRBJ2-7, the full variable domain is GAGVSQSPRYKVAKRGQDVALRCDPISGHVSLFWYQQALGQGPEFLTYFQNEAQLDKSGLPSDRFFAERPEGSVSTLKIQRTQQEDSAVYLCASSLAGDMAYEQYFGPGTRLTVT.

The CDR3 DNA reads as TGTGCTAGTGGTTTTCAGGGATACGAGCAGTACTTC. This gives the protein CASGFQGYEQYF. The chain couples TRBV12-5 to TRBJ2-7, with D possibly matching TRBD1 (5 bases). The CDR3 covers 12 residues. V lost 3 bases and J lost 4, with 7 bases in between. From germline, CDR1 is LGHNT and CDR2 FRNRAP.

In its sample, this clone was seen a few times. The CDR3 bases are TGTGCCAGCGAACAGGGTGGCAACGAGCAGTACTTC. Protein sequence: CASEQGGNEQYF. The chain carries TRBV28 and TRBJ2-7; tentative D call: TRBD1 (6 bases). V gave up 8 bases and J gave up 5 bases, with 13 bases separating them. The CDR3 is made up of 12 amino acids. CDR1 is MDHEN and CDR2 is SYDVKM in the germline V gene.

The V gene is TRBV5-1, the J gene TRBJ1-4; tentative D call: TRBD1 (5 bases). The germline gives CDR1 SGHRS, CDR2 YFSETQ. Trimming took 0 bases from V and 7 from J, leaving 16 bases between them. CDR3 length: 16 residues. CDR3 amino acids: CASSLGSGNRGEKLFF. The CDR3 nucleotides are TGCGCCAGCAGCTTGGGGAGTGGAAATAGGGGTGAAAAACTGTTTTTT.

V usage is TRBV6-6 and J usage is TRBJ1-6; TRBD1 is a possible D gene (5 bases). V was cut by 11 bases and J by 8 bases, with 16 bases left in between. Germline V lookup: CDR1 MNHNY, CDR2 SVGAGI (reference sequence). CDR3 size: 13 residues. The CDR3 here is CASIPGKDSPLHF. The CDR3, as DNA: TGTGCCTCGATCCCAGGGAAGGATTCACCCCTCCACTTT.

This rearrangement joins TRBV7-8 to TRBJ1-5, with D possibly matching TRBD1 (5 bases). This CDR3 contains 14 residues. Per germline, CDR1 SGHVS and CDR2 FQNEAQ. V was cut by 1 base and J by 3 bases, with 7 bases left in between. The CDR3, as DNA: TGTGCCAGCAGCTTAGGACAGTTCAATCAGCCCCAGCATTTT. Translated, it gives CASSLGQFNQPQHF. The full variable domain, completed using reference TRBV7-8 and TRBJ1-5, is GAGVSQSPRYKVAKRGQDVALRCDPISGHVSLFWYQQALGQGPEFLTYFQNEAQLDKSGLPSDRFFAERPEGSVSTLKIQRTQQEDSAVYLCASSLGQFNQPQHFGDGTRLSIL.

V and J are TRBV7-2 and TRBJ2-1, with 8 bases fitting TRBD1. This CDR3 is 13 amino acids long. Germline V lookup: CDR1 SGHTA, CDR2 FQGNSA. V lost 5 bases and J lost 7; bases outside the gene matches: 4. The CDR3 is CASSTRQGNEQFF. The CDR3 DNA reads TGTGCCAGCAGCACCCGACAGGGGAATGAGCAGTTCTTC.

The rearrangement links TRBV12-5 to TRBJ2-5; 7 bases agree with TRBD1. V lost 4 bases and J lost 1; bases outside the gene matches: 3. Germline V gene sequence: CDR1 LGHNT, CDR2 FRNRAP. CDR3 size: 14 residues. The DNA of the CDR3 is TGTGCTAGTGGTTCACCAGGGGGCCAAGAGACCCAGTACTTC. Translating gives CASGSPGGQETQYF. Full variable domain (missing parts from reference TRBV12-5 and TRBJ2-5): DARVTQTPRHKVTEMGQEVTMRCQPILGHNTVFWYRQTMMQGLELLAYFRNRAPLDDSGMPKDRFSAEMPDATLATLKIQPSEPRDSAVYFCASGSPGGQETQYFGPGTRLLVL.